This T cell receptor beta chain appears in the sequencing data of a study of patients and donors after allogeneic stem cell transplantation. The germline gives CDR1 MNHNY, CDR2 SVGAGI (reference sequence). This CDR3 spans 12 amino acids. V lost 10 bases, J lost 8 bases, and 14 bases lay in between. In this sample, this clonotype turned up a few times. TCRdb redid the calling of the RT-PCR reads with MiXCR, one entry per CDR3 protein. This table has around 150,000 distinct CDR3 sequences, 25% to 35% appearing once. The rearrangement joins TRBV6-6 to TRBJ2-2; D not resolved. The source of this sequence is a human donor who was either an allogeneic HSCT recipient or a stem cell or donor lymphocyte infusion donor (not recorded which). It is not recorded whose cells these are; they may come from a transplant donor. The sample comprised blood, either unsorted or a sorted T cell fraction (not recorded which). The CDR3 DNA reads TGTGCCACCCTCTTCAGGTTGGGGGAGCTGTTTTTT. Translating gives CATLFRLGELFF.